The present T cell receptor beta chain was sequenced within a study of identical twins. Study-level points and caveats: With abundant cord blood beta clonotypes, insertions were fewer; memory repertoires showed no such pattern. Weaker excess twin sharing was observed in beta out-of-frame sequences.

Carrying unique molecular identifiers, the cDNA also gained a universal primer site through template switching. TCRdb re-called the 5' RACE reads through MiXCR, storing one row per CDR3 protein. The sample consists of 310,000 or so distinct CDR3 sequences, over 8.5% of them appearing once. This clonotype was seen repeatedly, ten times or more. Antigen: not known. Trimming took off 4 bases at V and 8 bases at J, with 18 bases between the two ends. The CDR3 covers 15 residues. Germline lookup yields CDR1 LGHNA and CDR2 YNFKEQ. Separately, the same data were catalogued under a study of yellow fever vaccine responses in identical twins. That paper adds: Twins' vaccine T cell responses reportedly seemed partly convergent and partly personalized.

This receptor was taken from a woman aged 18-30 years in good health. The chain carries TRBV4-2 and TRBJ2-1; D is unclear. Sequenced sample: CD8+ T cells sorted from blood. The CDR3 region is CASSPPETPGDEQFF. As DNA, the CDR3 is TGTGCCAGCAGCCCCCCGGAGACCCCAGGTGATGAGCAGTTCTTC.